Below, 22 T cell receptor beta chains from the same sample are listed, as sequenced in a study of blood T cells in healthy people across ages. For the second PCR, which ran for about 7 to 11 cycles, a sample-barcoded 5' primer and a J-beta primer mix were used. TCRdb used MiXCR to reprocess the 5' RACE reads, holding one entry per CDR3 protein. Of 750,000 to 950,000 distinct CDR3 sequences listed, more than 25% are singletons. This sample was also put to use in a study of T cells of mothers and their children.

Material: blood. These receptors came from a boy between 5 and 17 years old in good health.

This clonotype was observed a handful of times. This chain uses TRBV24-1 with TRBJ2-3, with a weak D call TRBD2 (5 bases). This CDR3 contains 14 residues. V lost 2 bases and J lost 5, with 10 bases in between. Germline V CDR1 and CDR2: KGHDR, SFDVKD. For the CDR3, the DNA is TGTGCCACCAGTGATTCGGACGGGATAGATACGCAGTATTTT. Translating gives CATSDSDGIDTQYF.

This clonotype has just a few counts. The V gene is TRBV7-9, the J gene TRBJ1-5; tentatively, D is TRBD1 (6 bases). V lost 2 bases and J lost 2, with 19 bases in between. The CDR3 extends over 18 amino acids. Germline assignment: CDR1 SEHNR and CDR2 FQNEAQ (reference sequence). CDR3 region: CASSLYREGGKGNQPQHF. Written as DNA, the CDR3 is TGTGCCAGCAGCTTATACAGAGAAGGGGGGAAAGGCAATCAGCCCCAGCATTTT. Variable domain in full (rest from reference TRBV7-9 and TRBJ1-5): DTGVSQNPRHKITKRGQNVTFRCDPISEHNRLYWYRQTLGQGPEFLTYFQNEAQLEKSRLLSDRFSAERPKGSFSTLEIQRTEQGDSAMYLCASSLYREGGKGNQPQHFGDGTRLSIL.

This clonotype was counted a few times. The chain links TRBV29-1 to TRBJ2-5; 10 bases are shared with TRBD2. The closer fit of TRBJ2-7 to the DNA end suggests the J call may be wrong. CDR1 is SQVTM, CDR2 ANQGSEA, per germline. The CDR3 runs to 13 residues. Here the CDR3 DNA reads TGCAGCGTCAGGACTAGCGGTGGTTACGAGCAGTACGTC. It is translated as CSVRTSGGYEQYV.

This clonotype was counted between two and nine times. The CDR3 is CSAQGGTGTLVETQYF. As DNA, the CDR3 is TGCAGTGCTCAGGGCGGGACAGGGACCTTGGTAGAGACCCAGTACTTC. The V gene is TRBV20-1, the J gene TRBJ2-5; TRBD1 matches at 9 bases. Germline-derived CDR1 and CDR2 are DFQATT and SNEGSKA (reference sequence). V shed 5 bases, J shed 4 bases, and the junction held 14 bases outside the gene matches. The CDR3 runs 16 residues.

This chain joins TRBV6-2 or TRBV6-3 and TRBJ2-7; 11 positions agree with TRBD2. Unmatched junction bases numbered 7, after V lost 7 bases and J lost 5 bases. The germline gives CDR1 MNHEY, CDR2 SVGEGT. This CDR3 has 14 amino acids. CDR3 nucleotides: TGTGCCAGCAACCTACTAGCGGGAGCCCACGAGCAGTACTTC. Translated: CASNLLAGAHEQYF.

J is TRBJ2-5 and V is TRBV5-1; 9 bases are a match to TRBD1. Germline assignment: CDR1 SGHRS and CDR2 YFSETQ. The J segment lost 4 bases and the V segment lost 0 bases, leaving 4 bases of the junction unmatched. The CDR3 has 15 amino acids. CDR3 nucleotides: TGCGCCAGCAGCTTGGGGACAGGGGAGGGAGAGACCCAGTACTTC. Translation: CASSLGTGEGETQYF.

The chain combines TRBV7-2 with TRBJ2-5, with TRBD1 identical over 7 bases. The CDR3 is made up of 16 amino acids. CDR1 SGHTA and CDR2 FQGNSA come from the germline V gene. V lost 4 bases and J lost 5; bases outside the gene matches: 13. In DNA form, the CDR3 reads TGTGCCAGCAGCTCCCGACTTCGACAGGGCGGGGAGACCCAGTACTTC. It codes for CASSSRLRQGGETQYF.

This clonotype has just one count. The gene calls are TRBV6-5 and TRBJ2-5; 8 nucleotides agree with TRBD1. Per the germline V gene, CDR1 is MNHEY and CDR2 is SVGAGI. V gave up 5 bases and J gave up 7 bases; unmatched junction bases: 12. There are 15 residues in the CDR3. The CDR3 bases are TGTGCCAGCAGTGCGGGGACAGGTCGGCCCGGGACCCAGTACTTC. It yields the protein CASSAGTGRPGTQYF.

This chain joins TRBV28 and TRBJ2-1, with a possible D match to TRBD2 (6 bases). The germline V gene has CDR1 MDHEN and CDR2 SYDVKM. The CDR3 is made up of 15 amino acids. V lost 8 bases to trimming and J lost 0 bases, with 14 bases between them. The CDR3 DNA follows: TGTGCCAGCTTAGGGGACTCGAGCTCCTACAATGAGCAGTTCTTC. This encodes CASLGDSSSYNEQFF.

This clonotype appeared a few times. The V and J genes are TRBV9 and TRBJ2-3; the match to TRBD1 covers 7 bases. There are 16 residues in the CDR3. CDR1 and CDR2 from the germline V gene are SGDLS and YYNGEE. Unmatched junction bases numbered 6, after V lost 0 bases and J lost 2 bases. In DNA form, the CDR3 reads TGTGCCAGCAGCGTAGACGAGCAGGGGGACACAGATACGCAGTATTTT. Encoded protein: CASSVDEQGDTDTQYF.

The table lists this clonotype with a few counts. The J gene is TRBJ2-1, the V gene TRBV28; D is uncertain. The ends were cut back, 10 bases at V and 0 bases at J, with 10 bases in the middle. This CDR3 is 13 amino acids long. Germline CDR1 and CDR2: MDHEN and SYDVKM. The CDR3 nucleotides read TGTGCCATACGGGCGAGCTCCTACAATGAGCAGTTCTTC. As protein: CAIRASSYNEQFF.

The chain combines TRBV28 with TRBJ2-5; D gene ambiguous. V lost 5 bases and J 7 bases, leaving 11 bases between the germline ends. Germline lookup yields CDR1 MDHEN and CDR2 SYDVKM. The CDR3 covers 12 residues. As DNA, the CDR3 is TGTGCCAGCAGTCTCCGGGTTGGGACCCAGTACTTC. It yields the protein CASSLRVGTQYF.

The gene calls are TRBV29-1 and TRBJ1-1; D gene unclear. The CDR3 is made up of 12 amino acids. The V and J ends lost 1 base and 4 bases respectively, with 7 bases between them. Germline assignment: CDR1 SQVTM and CDR2 ANQGSEA. In DNA form, the CDR3 reads TGCAGCGTTGAAGTCGGGGTCACTGAAGCTTTCTTT. Encoded protein: CSVEVGVTEAFF.

The genes are TRBV6-5 and TRBJ1-5; D gene uncertain. Germline V gene data show CDR1 as MNHEY and CDR2 as SVGAGI. CDR3 length equals 19 residues. Trimming pared 4 bases from V and 0 bases from J, leaving 22 bases between. The CDR3 sequence is CASSFQRTVTTYSNQPQHF. DNA for the CDR3: TGTGCCAGCAGTTTCCAGAGAACAGTTACTACCTATAGCAATCAGCCCCAGCATTTT.

This clonotype was counted only a few times. The chain carries TRBV21-1 and TRBJ1-1; the D call TRBD1 from the table was never checked on the DNA. TRBV21-1 represents a pseudogene. The CDR3 is 13 amino acids. The CDR3 region has the DNA TGTGCCACCCGAGGGACAGGGGGAACTGAAGCTTTCTTT. Amino acids: CATRGTGGTEAFF.

This sequence joins TRBV20-1 and TRBJ2-7, with 7 bases identical to TRBD1. CDR3 size: 13 residues. Trimming cost V 5 bases and J 5 bases; bases outside gene matches: 9. Germline-derived CDR1 and CDR2 are DFQATT and SNEGSKA (reference sequence). The CDR3 protein is CSAQSGGLDEQYF. The CDR3 bases are TGCAGTGCTCAATCAGGGGGATTGGACGAGCAGTACTTC.

This sequence joins TRBV15 and TRBJ2-5; D is unclear. CDR1 is LNHNV and CDR2 is YYDKDF in the germline V gene (reference sequence). Between the trimmed V and J ends, which lost 5 bases and 1 base, there was a span of 14 bases. The CDR3 is 15 residues long. CDR3 protein: CATSLSRDAQETQYF. In nucleotides, the CDR3 is TGTGCCACCAGCCTATCTCGTGACGCCCAAGAGACCCAGTACTTC.

This clonotype was observed a few times. CDR3: CASGLRGNSYEQYF. Written as DNA, the CDR3 is TGTGCCAGCGGGCTTCGAGGGAACTCCTACGAGCAGTACTTC. This chain links TRBV12-3 or TRBV12-4 with TRBJ2-7, with D maybe TRBD2 (5 bases). The V end lost 8 bases, the J end lost 0 bases, and 14 bases lay between the germline ends. The CDR3 covers 14 residues.

CDR3 in amino acids: CASSYKTSGPYEQYF. The CDR3 DNA follows: TGTGCCAGCAGTTACAAGACTAGCGGGCCCTACGAGCAGTACTTC. This sequence joins TRBV6-2 or TRBV6-3 and TRBJ2-7; TRBD2 aligns across 10 bases. The CDR3 is 15 residues long. Per the germline V gene, CDR1 is MNHEY and CDR2 is SVGEGT. Unmatched junction bases numbered 3, after V lost 2 bases and J lost 2 bases.

This clonotype was recorded a few times. The rearrangement links TRBV5-1 to TRBJ2-7; 8 positions match TRBD1. Germline V gene sequence: CDR1 SGHRS, CDR2 YFSETQ. The trim removed 4 bases at V and 6 bases at J, leaving 12 bases unmatched. The CDR3 runs 15 residues. CDR3 coding DNA: TGCGCCAGCAGCGAGCAGACAGGGGCTGCGGGCGAGCAGTACTTC. Residues: CASSEQTGAAGEQYF. Using reference TRBV5-1 and TRBJ2-7 for the parts outside the CDR3, the full variable domain is KAGVTQTPRYLIKTRGQQVTLSCSPISGHRSVSWYQQTPGQGLQFLFEYFSETQRNKGNFPGRFSGRQFSNSRSEMNVSTLELGDSALYLCASSEQTGAAGEQYFGPGTRLTVT.

The V gene is TRBV12-3 or TRBV12-4, the J gene TRBJ1-1; unclear D gene. With 7 bases removed from V and 7 bases from J, the gap between germline ends came to 10 bases. The CDR3 consists of 11 residues. This CDR3 reads CASTYLDEAFF. The CDR3 coding sequence is TGTGCCAGCACGTACCTGGATGAAGCTTTCTTT.

The V and J genes are TRBV7-9 and TRBJ2-7, with 11 bases aligning to TRBD2. CDR3 size: 15 residues. After removal of 5 bases from V and 6 bases from J, the junction contained 9 bases not matched to a gene. Germline CDR1 and CDR2: SEHNR and FQNEAQ (reference sequence). CDR3 bases: TGTGCCAGCAGCATTCTAGCGGGGGGCGGAGGCGAGCAGTACTTC. It codes for CASSILAGGGGEQYF.